The 15 T cell receptor beta chains given below trace back to one sample, sequenced in a study of blood T cell repertoires in COVID-19. TCRdb's table, derived via immunoSEQ multiplex PCR, lists solely in-frame clones and lacks some. The table records 56,000 or so clones, around 84% of them present only once. The material sequenced was peripheral blood. The receptors derive from an elderly woman with acute or convalescent COVID-19.

This sequence joins TRBV9 and TRBJ2-3, with D uncertain. The CDR3 has 14 amino acids. The V end was cut by 0 bases, the J end by 6 bases, with 11 bases between. Germline V lookup: CDR1 SGDLS, CDR2 YYNGEE. The CDR3 DNA reads TGTGCCAGCAGCGTAGGCGCCCAAGTGGATACGCAGTATTTT. Translation: CASSVGAQVDTQYF.

This clone was picked up many times. This chain joins TRBV5-5 and TRBJ1-1; 9 bases fit TRBD1. The CDR3 is made up of 14 amino acids. The V segment lost 3 bases and the J segment 3 bases; nucleotides outside the gene matches: 3. The germline CDR1 and CDR2 sequences are SGHKS and YYEKEE (reference sequence). The CDR3: CASSWGDRDTEAFF. The CDR3 DNA is TGTGCCAGCAGCTGGGGGGACAGGGACACTGAAGCTTTCTTT.

This rearrangement joins TRBV2 to TRBJ1-3; TRBD1 is a possible D gene (5 bases). With 5 bases removed from V and 5 bases from J, the gap between germline ends came to 10 bases. Per germline, CDR1 SNHLY and CDR2 FYNNEI. CDR3 length: 13 residues. This CDR3 is CASSLDNRNTIYF. As DNA, the CDR3 is TGTGCCAGCAGTCTGGACAATAGAAACACCATATATTTT.

V gene TRBV19 combines with J gene TRBJ1-3, with TRBD1 as a possible D gene (6 bases). Germline V gene lookup returns CDR1 LNHDA and CDR2 SQIVND (reference sequence). The CDR3 has 16 residues. Trimming removed 6 bases at V and 0 bases at J, with 15 bases between. CDR3 protein: CASRGDTTNSGNTIYF. The CDR3 DNA reads as TGTGCCAGTAGGGGGGACACTACCAACTCTGGAAACACCATATATTTT.

This chain connects TRBV2 to TRBJ1-2; D uncertain. The germline CDR1 and CDR2 sequences are SNHLY and FYNNEI. The V end lost 4 bases, the J end lost 2 bases, and 8 bases lay between the germline ends. This CDR3 spans 13 amino acids. CDR3 in amino acids: CASSGTGNYGYTF. In DNA, the CDR3 is TGTGCCAGCAGTGGGACTGGGAACTATGGCTACACCTTC.

The J gene is TRBJ2-1, the V gene TRBV18; D ambiguous. Looked up from germline, CDR1 is KGHSH and CDR2 is LQKENI. The CDR3 totals 14 residues. V gave up 9 bases and J gave up 6 bases, with 18 bases separating them. The CDR3: CASQTATKTNEQFF. CDR3 sequence (DNA): TGTGCCAGTCAGACCGCGACAAAAACCAATGAGCAGTTCTTC.

The chain uses TRBV7-8 and TRBJ1-2; 11 bases are shared with TRBD1. J was trimmed by 4 bases and V by 6 bases; bases with no gene match: 7. The CDR3 totals 15 residues. The germline gives CDR1 SGHVS, CDR2 FQNEAQ. CDR3 bases: TGTGCCAGCAGTTTGGGGACAGGGGGTAGCTATGGCTACACCTTC. Encoded protein: CASSLGTGGSYGYTF. Filled out from reference TRBV7-8 and TRBJ1-2, the complete variable domain reads GAGVSQSPRYKVAKRGQDVALRCDPISGHVSLFWYQQALGQGPEFLTYFQNEAQLDKSGLPSDRFFAERPEGSVSTLKIQRTQQEDSAVYLCASSLGTGGSYGYTFGSGTRLTVV.

V usage is TRBV30 and J usage is TRBJ2-7; no clear D. Between the trimmed V and J ends, which lost 3 bases and 6 bases, there was a span of 18 bases. The CDR3 totals 14 residues. CDR1 and CDR2 from the germline V gene are GTSNPN and SVGIG (reference sequence). This chain's CDR3 is CAWRPLPPGAEQYF. The CDR3 coding sequence is TGTGCCTGGAGACCTTTACCCCCCGGAGCCGAGCAGTACTTC.

This sequence joins TRBV30 and TRBJ2-5; no clear D. There are 16 residues in the CDR3. Germline CDR1 GTSNPN, CDR2 SVGIG (reference sequence). Trimming shortened V by 1 base and J by 4 bases, and 19 bases separated the two germline ends. In DNA, the CDR3 is TGTGCCTGGAGTGGGCCAGGCCCTCCCCTCCTAGAGACCCAGTACTTC. As protein: CAWSGPGPPLLETQYF. Full variable domain (rest looked up from reference TRBV30 and TRBJ2-5): SQTIHQWPATLVQPVGSPLSLECTVEGTSNPNLYWYRQAAGRGLQLLFYSVGIGQISSEVPQNLSASRPQDRQFILSSKKLLLSDSGFYLCAWSGPGPPLLETQYFGPGTRLLVL.

The gene calls are TRBV19 and TRBJ1-1; D unresolved. Germline V gives CDR1 LNHDA, CDR2 SQIVND (reference sequence). The germline V and J ends were trimmed by 2 bases and 0 bases, with 10 bases remaining between them. CDR3 length equals 15 residues. CDR3 in DNA: TGTGCCAGTAGTATAATCCCAGGTATGAACACTGAAGCTTTCTTT. Translated, it gives CASSIIPGMNTEAFF.

The rearrangement joins TRBV7-2 to TRBJ2-5; D possibly corresponds to TRBD2 (5 bases). With 2 bases removed from V and 5 bases from J, the gap between germline ends came to 12 bases. The CDR3 is 14 residues long. Germline V gives CDR1 SGHTA, CDR2 FQGNSA. CDR3 sequence: CASSLRTHGETQYF. The CDR3 bases are TGTGCCAGCAGCTTAAGGACTCACGGGGAGACCCAGTACTTC.

This rearrangement joins TRBV4-1 to TRBJ1-6; no definite D call. Germline CDR1 and CDR2: MGHRA and YSYEKL. Trimming left V 4 bases short and J 14 bases short, with 15 bases between. The CDR3 totals 13 residues. The CDR3 DNA sequence: TGCGCCAGCAGCCCCCCTCGATCCGGTGCCCTCCACTTT. This translates into CASSPPRSGALHF.

The V call is TRBV12-5, the J call TRBJ2-1; 10 bases map to TRBD2. Trimming cost V 4 bases and J 7 bases; bases outside gene matches: 7. CDR3 length: 15 residues. Germline V gene lookup returns CDR1 LGHNT and CDR2 FRNRAP. This CDR3 reads CASGSVAGGGNEQFF. CDR3 DNA sequence: TGTGCTAGTGGTTCGGTAGCGGGGGGAGGGAATGAGCAGTTCTTC.

The V call is TRBV5-4, the J call TRBJ1-6; maybe TRBD1 (6 bases). Germline-derived CDR1 and CDR2 are SGHNT and YYREEE (reference sequence). V shed 4 bases and J shed 5 bases, with 13 bases lying between them. The CDR3 has 15 amino acids. The CDR3 DNA follows: TGTGCCAGCAGCCCGGACAACAGGGATAATTCACCCCTCCACTTT. It codes for CASSPDNRDNSPLHF.

The V and J genes are TRBV6-6 and TRBJ2-3, with D hard to call. Germline V gene data show CDR1 as MNHNY and CDR2 as SVGAGI (reference sequence). The CDR3 has 13 amino acids. V dropped 2 bases and J dropped 3 bases, with 6 bases sitting between them. CDR3 in amino acids: CASSYPETDTQYF. CDR3 bases: TGTGCCAGCAGTTACCCAGAAACAGATACGCAGTATTTT.